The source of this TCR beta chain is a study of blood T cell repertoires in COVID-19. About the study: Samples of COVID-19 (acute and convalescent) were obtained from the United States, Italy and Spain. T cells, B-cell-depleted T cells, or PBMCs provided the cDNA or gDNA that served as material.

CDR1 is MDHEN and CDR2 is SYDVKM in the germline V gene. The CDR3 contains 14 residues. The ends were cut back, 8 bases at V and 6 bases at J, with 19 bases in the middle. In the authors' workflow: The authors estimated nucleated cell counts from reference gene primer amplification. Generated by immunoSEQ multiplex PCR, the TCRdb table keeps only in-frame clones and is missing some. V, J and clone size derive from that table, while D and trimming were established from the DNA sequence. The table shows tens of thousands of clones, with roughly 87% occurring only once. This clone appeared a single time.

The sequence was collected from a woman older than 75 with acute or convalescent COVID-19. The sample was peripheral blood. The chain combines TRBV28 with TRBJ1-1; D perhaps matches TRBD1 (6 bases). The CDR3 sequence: CASAPLSGAAEAFF. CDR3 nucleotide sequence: TGTGCCAGCGCCCCCCTTTCAGGGGCGGCTGAAGCTTTCTTT.